This TCR beta chain was captured in a study of blood T cell repertoires in COVID-19. Study information: There were acute and convalescent COVID-19 samples, and they came from the United States, Italy and Spain. T cells, B-cell-depleted T cells, or PBMCs supplied cDNA or gDNA.

Authors' data handling: Amplification of reference gene primers provided the estimated nucleated cell counts. Data came from immunoSEQ multiplex PCR; TCRdb stores just in-frame clones and leaves some out. V and J calls and clone size follow that table, whereas D and trimming were derived from the DNA. The sample includes 250,000 or so clones, 70% to 90% seen only once; the top ten take less than 3%. What was sequenced was peripheral blood. This receptor was identified in a woman aged 25-40 years with active or convalescent COVID-19.

Written as DNA, the CDR3 is TGTGCCAGCTCAACTAGCGGGAGCACAGATACGCAGTATTTT. Translating it yields CASSTSGSTDTQYF. The chain carries TRBV7-2 and TRBJ2-3, with 9 bases fitting TRBD2. Trimming removed 8 bases from V and 0 bases from J; junction bases left unmatched: 3. From germline, CDR1 is SGHTA and CDR2 FQGNSA. The CDR3 has 14 amino acids.